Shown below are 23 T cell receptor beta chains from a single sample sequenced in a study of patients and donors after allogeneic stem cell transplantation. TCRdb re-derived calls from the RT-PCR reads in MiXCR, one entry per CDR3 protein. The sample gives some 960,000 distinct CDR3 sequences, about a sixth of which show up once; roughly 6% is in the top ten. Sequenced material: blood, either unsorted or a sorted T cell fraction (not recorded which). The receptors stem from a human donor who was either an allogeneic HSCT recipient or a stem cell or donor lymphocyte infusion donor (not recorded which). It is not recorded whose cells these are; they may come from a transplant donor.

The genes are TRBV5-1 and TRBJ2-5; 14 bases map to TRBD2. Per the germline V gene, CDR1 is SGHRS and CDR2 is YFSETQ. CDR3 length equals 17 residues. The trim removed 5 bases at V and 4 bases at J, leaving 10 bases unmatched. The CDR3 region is CASRGLAGDEEGETQYF. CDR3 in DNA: TGCGCCAGCAGGGGACTAGCGGGGGATGAGGAGGGAGAGACCCAGTACTTC.

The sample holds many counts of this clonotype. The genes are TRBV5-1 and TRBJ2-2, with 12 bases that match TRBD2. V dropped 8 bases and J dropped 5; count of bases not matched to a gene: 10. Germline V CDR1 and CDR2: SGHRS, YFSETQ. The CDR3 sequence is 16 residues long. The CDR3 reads CASQRLAGARTGELFF. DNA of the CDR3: TGCGCCAGTCAACGACTAGCGGGAGCGCGAACCGGGGAGCTGTTTTTT.

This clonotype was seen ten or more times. CDR3: CATSARTGTTEAFF. The CDR3, as DNA: TGTGCCACCAGCGCCCGGACAGGGACCACTGAAGCTTTCTTT. The V call is TRBV15, the J call TRBJ1-1; 8 bases map to TRBD1. The CDR3 loop spans 14 amino acids. V lost 5 bases, J lost 4 bases, and 6 bases stayed unmatched. Germline V gene lookup returns CDR1 LNHNV and CDR2 YYDKDF (reference sequence).

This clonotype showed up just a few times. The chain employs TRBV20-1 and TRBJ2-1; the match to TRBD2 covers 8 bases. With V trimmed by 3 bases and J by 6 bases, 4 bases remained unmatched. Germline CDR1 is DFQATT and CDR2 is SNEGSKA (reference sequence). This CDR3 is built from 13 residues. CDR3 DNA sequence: TGCAGTGCTAGCGAGGGACTAGTCAATGAGCAGTTCTTC. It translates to CSASEGLVNEQFF.

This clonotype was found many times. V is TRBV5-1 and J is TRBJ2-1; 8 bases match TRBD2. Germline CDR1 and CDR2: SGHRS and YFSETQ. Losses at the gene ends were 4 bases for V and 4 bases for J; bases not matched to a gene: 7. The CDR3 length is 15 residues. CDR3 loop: CASSPERGQYNEQFF. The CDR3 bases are TGCGCCAGCAGCCCCGAGCGGGGGCAGTACAATGAGCAGTTCTTC.

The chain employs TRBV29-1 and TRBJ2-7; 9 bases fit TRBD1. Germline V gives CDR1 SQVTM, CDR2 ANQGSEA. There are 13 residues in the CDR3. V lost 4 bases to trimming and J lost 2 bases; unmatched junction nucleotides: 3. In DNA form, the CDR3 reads TGCAGCGTTGGGACAGGGGCAACCTACGAGCAGTACTTC. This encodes CSVGTGATYEQYF.

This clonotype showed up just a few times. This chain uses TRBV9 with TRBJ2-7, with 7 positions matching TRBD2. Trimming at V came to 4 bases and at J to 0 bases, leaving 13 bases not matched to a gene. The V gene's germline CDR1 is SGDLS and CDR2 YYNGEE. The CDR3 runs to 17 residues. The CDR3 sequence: CASSPLGGSGNSYEQYF. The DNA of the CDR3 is TGTGCCAGCAGCCCACTCGGGGGGAGCGGGAACTCCTACGAGCAGTACTTC.

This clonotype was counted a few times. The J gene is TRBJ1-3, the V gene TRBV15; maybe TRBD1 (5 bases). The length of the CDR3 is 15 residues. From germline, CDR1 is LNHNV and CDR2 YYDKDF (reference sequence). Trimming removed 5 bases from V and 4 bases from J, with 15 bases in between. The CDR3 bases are TGTGCCACCAGCCGGCGGGGGGGATCGGGAAACACCATATATTTT. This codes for CATSRRGGSGNTIYF.

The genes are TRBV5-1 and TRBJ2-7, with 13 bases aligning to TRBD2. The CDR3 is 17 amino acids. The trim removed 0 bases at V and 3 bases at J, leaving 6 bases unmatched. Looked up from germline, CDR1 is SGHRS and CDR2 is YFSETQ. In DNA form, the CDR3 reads TGCGCCAGCAGCTTGGTAACTAGCGGGAGGGCTTACTACGAGCAGTACTTC. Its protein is CASSLVTSGRAYYEQYF. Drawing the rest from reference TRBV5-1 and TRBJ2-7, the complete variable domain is KAGVTQTPRYLIKTRGQQVTLSCSPISGHRSVSWYQQTPGQGLQFLFEYFSETQRNKGNFPGRFSGRQFSNSRSEMNVSTLELGDSALYLCASSLVTSGRAYYEQYFGPGTRLTVT.

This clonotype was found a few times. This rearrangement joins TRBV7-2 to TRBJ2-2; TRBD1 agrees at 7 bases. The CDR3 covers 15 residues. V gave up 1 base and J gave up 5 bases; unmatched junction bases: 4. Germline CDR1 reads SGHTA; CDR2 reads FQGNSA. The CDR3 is CASSLDGQATGELFF. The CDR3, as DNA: TGTGCCAGCAGCTTAGACGGACAGGCAACCGGGGAGCTGTTTTTT.

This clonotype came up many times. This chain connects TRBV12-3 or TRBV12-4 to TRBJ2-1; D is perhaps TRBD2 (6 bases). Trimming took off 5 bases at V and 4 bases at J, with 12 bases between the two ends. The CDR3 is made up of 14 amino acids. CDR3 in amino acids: CASSMGLQYNEQFF. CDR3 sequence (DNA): TGTGCCAGCAGTATGGGACTCCAGTACAATGAGCAGTTCTTC.

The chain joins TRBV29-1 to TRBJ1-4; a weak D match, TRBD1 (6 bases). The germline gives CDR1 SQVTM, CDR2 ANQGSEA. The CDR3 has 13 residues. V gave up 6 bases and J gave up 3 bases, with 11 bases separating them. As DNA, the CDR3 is TGCAGCGTAGAGACAGGCCCTAATGAAAAACTGTTTTTT. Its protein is CSVETGPNEKLFF.

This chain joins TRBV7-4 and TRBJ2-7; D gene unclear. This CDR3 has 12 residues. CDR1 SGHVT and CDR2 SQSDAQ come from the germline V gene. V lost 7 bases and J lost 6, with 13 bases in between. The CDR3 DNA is TGTGCCAGCACCCCCATCGGTAGCGAGCAGTACTTC. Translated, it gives CASTPIGSEQYF.

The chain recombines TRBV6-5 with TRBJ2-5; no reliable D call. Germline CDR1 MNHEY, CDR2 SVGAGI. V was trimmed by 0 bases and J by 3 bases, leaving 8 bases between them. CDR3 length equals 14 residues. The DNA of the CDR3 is TGTGCCAGCAGTTACTCGACGGTCGAAGAGACCCAGTACTTC. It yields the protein CASSYSTVEETQYF.

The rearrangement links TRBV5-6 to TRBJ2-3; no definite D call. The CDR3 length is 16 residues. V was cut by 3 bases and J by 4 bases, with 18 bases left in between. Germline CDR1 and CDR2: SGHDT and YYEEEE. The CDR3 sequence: CASSSGPPFVADTQYF. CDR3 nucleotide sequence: TGTGCCAGCAGCTCTGGCCCCCCTTTTGTGGCAGATACGCAGTATTTT.

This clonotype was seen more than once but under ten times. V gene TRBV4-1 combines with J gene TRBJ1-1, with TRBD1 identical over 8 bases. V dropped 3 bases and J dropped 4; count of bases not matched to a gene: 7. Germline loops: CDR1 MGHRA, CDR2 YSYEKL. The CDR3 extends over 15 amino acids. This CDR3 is CASSQTGADGTEAFF. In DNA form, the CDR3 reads TGCGCCAGCAGCCAGACAGGGGCTGACGGCACTGAAGCTTTCTTT.

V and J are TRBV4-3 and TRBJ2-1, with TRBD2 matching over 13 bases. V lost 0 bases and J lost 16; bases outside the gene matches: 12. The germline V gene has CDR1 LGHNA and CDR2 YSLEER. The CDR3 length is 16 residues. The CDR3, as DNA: TGCGCCAGCAGCCAAGATTTGACTAGCGGGGGGCGGGAATCATTCTTC. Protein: CASSQDLTSGGRESFF.

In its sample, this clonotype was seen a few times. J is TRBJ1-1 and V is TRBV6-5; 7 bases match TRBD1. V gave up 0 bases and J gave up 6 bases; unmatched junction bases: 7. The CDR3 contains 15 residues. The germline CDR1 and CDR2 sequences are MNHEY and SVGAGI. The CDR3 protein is CASSYSPRGAAEAFF. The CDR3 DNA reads TGTGCCAGCAGTTACTCCCCCAGGGGGGCGGCTGAAGCTTTCTTT.

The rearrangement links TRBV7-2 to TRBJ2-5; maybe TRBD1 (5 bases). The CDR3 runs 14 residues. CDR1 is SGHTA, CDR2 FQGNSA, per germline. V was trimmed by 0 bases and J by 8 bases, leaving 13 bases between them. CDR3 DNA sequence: TGTGCCAGCAGCTTAGCGCAGGGATTCGACACCCAGTACTTC. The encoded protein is CASSLAQGFDTQYF.

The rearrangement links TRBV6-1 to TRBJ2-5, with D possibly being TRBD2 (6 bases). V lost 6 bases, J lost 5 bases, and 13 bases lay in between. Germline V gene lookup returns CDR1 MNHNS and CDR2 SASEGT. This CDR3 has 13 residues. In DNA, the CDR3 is TGTGCCAGCAGGATAGCGGTGGTGGAGACCCAGTACTTC. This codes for CASRIAVVETQYF.

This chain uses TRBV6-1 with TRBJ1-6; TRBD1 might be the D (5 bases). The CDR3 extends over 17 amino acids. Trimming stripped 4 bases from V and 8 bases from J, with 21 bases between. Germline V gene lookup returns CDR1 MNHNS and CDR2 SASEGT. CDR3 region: CASSGGSSPGRDSPLHF. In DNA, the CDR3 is TGTGCCAGCAGTGGAGGGAGTAGTCCGGGACGGGATTCACCCCTCCACTTT.

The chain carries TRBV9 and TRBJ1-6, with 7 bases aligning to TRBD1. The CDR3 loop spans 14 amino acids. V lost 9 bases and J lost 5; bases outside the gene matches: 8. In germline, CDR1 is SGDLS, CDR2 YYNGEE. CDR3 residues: CATSSDRNNSPLHF. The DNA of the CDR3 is TGTGCCACCTCTTCGGACAGGAATAATTCACCCCTCCACTTT.

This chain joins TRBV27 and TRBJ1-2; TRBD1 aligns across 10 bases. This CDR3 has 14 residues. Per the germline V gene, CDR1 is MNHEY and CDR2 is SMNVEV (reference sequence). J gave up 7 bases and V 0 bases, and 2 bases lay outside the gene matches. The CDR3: CASSLSGTGVGYTF. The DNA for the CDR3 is TGTGCCAGCAGTTTATCCGGGACAGGGGTTGGCTACACCTTC.